Listed here are 4 T cell receptor beta chains from one sample, sequenced in a study of blood T cells in healthy people across ages. A sample-barcoded 5' primer and a J-beta primer mix were used in a second PCR of roughly 6 to 11 cycles. TCRdb used MiXCR to reprocess the 5' RACE reads, holding one entry per CDR3 protein. The table has about 700,000 distinct CDR3 sequences, approximately 31% seen once. The sample was blood. These receptors came from a woman of 80 years or more in good health.

As concerns this clonotype: A read error may be the cause here, since a much bigger clone is one base away. The gene calls are TRBV4-3 and TRBJ2-2; TRBD2 is a possible D gene (6 bases). Germline assignment: CDR1 LGHNA and CDR2 YSLEER. The CDR3 has 14 amino acids. The DNA of the CDR3 is TGCGCCAGCAGCCAAAACTTGAACACCGGGGGGCTGTTTTTT. Translated, it gives CASSQNLNTGGLFF.

This clonotype was seen ten or more times. The chain recombines TRBV6-6 with TRBJ2-7, with 10 bases that match TRBD1. V shed 2 bases and J 5 bases; nucleotides not matched to a gene: 6. The CDR3 has 15 residues. The germline gives CDR1 MNHNY, CDR2 SVGAGI (reference sequence). The DNA of the CDR3 is TGTGCCAGCAGTTACGGCCGGGACAGGGGTAACGAGCAGTACTTC. It is translated as CASSYGRDRGNEQYF.

Many counts were recorded for this clonotype. Here the CDR3 DNA reads TGTGCCAGCAGTGACGGCGGATCGAGCACAGATACGCAGTATTTT. This sequence encodes CASSDGGSSTDTQYF. This chain uses TRBV6-1 with TRBJ2-3; no clear D gene. The germline gives CDR1 MNHNS, CDR2 SASEGT. CDR3 size: 15 residues. Between the trimmed V and J ends, which lost 3 bases and 0 bases, there was a span of 10 bases.

Many counts were recorded for this clonotype. The chain has TRBV5-1 and TRBJ2-7, with D possibly TRBD1 on 6 matching bases. The CDR3 runs 15 residues. Germline lookup yields CDR1 SGHRS and CDR2 YFSETQ. Trimming removed 3 bases at V and 0 bases at J, with 13 bases between. CDR3 DNA: TGCGCCAGCAGCTACGGGACACCCAGCTCCTACGAGCAGTACTTC. Protein: CASSYGTPSSYEQYF. Full variable domain (outside the CDR3, taken from reference TRBV5-1 and TRBJ2-7): KAGVTQTPRYLIKTRGQQVTLSCSPISGHRSVSWYQQTPGQGLQFLFEYFSETQRNKGNFPGRFSGRQFSNSRSEMNVSTLELGDSALYLCASSYGTPSSYEQYFGPGTRLTVT.